The subject of this entry is one T cell receptor beta chain. Its antigen is as yet unknown. A read error may produce the germline difference seen at one junction end. The record originates from a study of T cell repertoires in cytomegalovirus infection. Findings of the study overall: Public TCR beta family frequency separated CMV-and-HLA carriers, including in an independent cohort. HLA-C-restricted CMV-specific TCR beta clonotypes prevailed in the ex vivo response.

This CDR3 spans 11 amino acids. From germline, CDR1 is MNHNS and CDR2 SASEGT. TCRdb ran MiXCR on the reads and lists one entry per CDR3 protein. Of hundreds of thousands of distinct CDR3 sequences listed, around 35% are singletons. The chain recombines TRBV6-1 with TRBJ1-1; a weak D match, TRBD1 (5 bases). The TCR originated in a human donor in good health (CMV status not recorded). Some clones in this sample may be carry-over from other donors' samples. The starting material was cultured PBMCs, obtained from culture after CMV antigen stimulation. This CDR3 is CASSRMGEWGF. DNA for the CDR3: TGTGCCAGCAGTAGGATGGGGGAGTGGGGTTTT.